Included here is one T cell receptor beta chain sequence, with context. The record originates from a study of blood T cell repertoires in COVID-19. Participants were aged about 18 to 89 years from about two dozen US areas. Looked up from germline, CDR1 is SGHVS and CDR2 is FQNEAQ. This CDR3 comprises 15 residues. Losses at the gene ends were 5 bases for V and 7 bases for J; bases not matched to a gene: 9. Measured with immunoSEQ multiplex PCR; TCRdb has only the in-frame clones, and not every one. The repertoire consists of 150,000 or so clones, with roughly 87% occurring once and the leading ten covering about 1.2%.

V usage is TRBV7-8 and J usage is TRBJ2-5; the match to TRBD2 covers 11 bases. Sequencing used PBMCs or T cells enriched from blood (not recorded which). This receptor was taken from a human donor with acute COVID-19. The donor label of this sample is uncertain. The DNA for the CDR3 is TGTGCCAGCAGCGGACCTGAGACTAGCGGGGTGACCCAGTACTTC. Translating gives CASSGPETSGVTQYF. Using reference TRBV7-8 and TRBJ2-5 for the parts outside the CDR3, the full variable domain is GAGVSQSPRYKVAKRGQDVALRCDPISGHVSLFWYQQALGQGPEFLTYFQNEAQLDKSGLPSDRFFAERPEGSVSTLKIQRTQQEDSAVYLCASSGPETSGVTQYFGPGTRLLVL.